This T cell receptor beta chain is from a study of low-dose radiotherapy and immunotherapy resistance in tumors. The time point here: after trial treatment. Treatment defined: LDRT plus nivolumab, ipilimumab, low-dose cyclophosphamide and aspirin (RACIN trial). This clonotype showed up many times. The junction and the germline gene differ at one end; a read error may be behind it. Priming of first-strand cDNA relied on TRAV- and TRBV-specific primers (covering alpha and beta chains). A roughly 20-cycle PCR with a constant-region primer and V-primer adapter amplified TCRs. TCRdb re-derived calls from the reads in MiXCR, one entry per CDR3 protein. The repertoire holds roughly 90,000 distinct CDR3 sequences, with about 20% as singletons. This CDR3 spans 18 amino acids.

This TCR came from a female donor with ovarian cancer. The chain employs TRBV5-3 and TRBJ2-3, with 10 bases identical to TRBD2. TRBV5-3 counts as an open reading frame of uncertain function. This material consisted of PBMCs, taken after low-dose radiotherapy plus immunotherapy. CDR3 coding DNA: TGTGCCAGCAGCTTGTTCGCTAGCGGGAGCCTTAGCACAGATACGCAGTATTTT. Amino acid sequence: CASSLFASGSLSTDTQYF.